Listed here are 32 T cell receptor beta chains from one sample, sequenced in a study of blood T cell repertoires in COVID-19. Sequencing used immunoSEQ multiplex PCR; TCRdb keeps in-frame clones, though not all of them. Here the sample spans 200,000 to 250,000 clones, around 87% being singletons. Sequenced sample: peripheral blood. The receptors come from a woman in her 50s with COVID-19, enrolled during active disease.

The chain links TRBV6-5 to TRBJ2-1, with D possibly TRBD2 on 6 matching bases. Germline V gene sequence: CDR1 MNHEY, CDR2 SVGAGI. This CDR3 has 14 amino acids. The germline V and J ends were trimmed by 8 bases and 0 bases, with 11 bases remaining between them. CDR3 loop: CASVGGSSYNEQFF. In nucleotides, the CDR3 is TGTGCCAGCGTCGGAGGGAGCTCCTACAATGAGCAGTTCTTC.

The chain uses TRBV25-1 and TRBJ1-1, with D perhaps TRBD1 (5 bases). Trimming left V 7 bases short and J 2 bases short, with 17 bases between. Germline V gene sequence: CDR1 MGHDK, CDR2 SYGVNS. The CDR3 is made up of 15 amino acids. CDR3 region: CASKSWWWGNTEAFF. The CDR3 nucleotides read TGTGCCAGCAAATCGTGGTGGTGGGGCAACACTGAAGCTTTCTTT.

The chain uses TRBV7-9 and TRBJ2-3; 7 nucleotides match TRBD2. The CDR3 is 17 residues long. Per the germline V gene, CDR1 is SEHNR and CDR2 is FQNEAQ (reference sequence). V trimming: 5 bases; J trimming: 0 bases; junction bases outside the gene matches: 11. CDR3 nucleotides: TGTGCCAGCAGCCCAGGGACTACCTTTTCTAGCACAGATACGCAGTATTTT. Its translation: CASSPGTTFSSTDTQYF.

The chain employs TRBV30 and TRBJ1-1, with 7 bases fitting TRBD1. The CDR3 is 14 amino acids. Germline trimming cut 1 base from V and 2 bases from J; bases unmatched to any gene: 4. Per germline, CDR1 GTSNPN and CDR2 SVGIG (reference sequence). CDR3 region: CAWSADRRNTEAFF. Here the CDR3 DNA reads TGTGCCTGGAGTGCGGACAGGCGTAACACTGAAGCTTTCTTT.

The genes are TRBV19 and TRBJ2-2; D is unresolved. Germline lookup yields CDR1 LNHDA and CDR2 SQIVND (reference sequence). The ends were cut back, 5 bases at V and 3 bases at J, with 7 bases in the middle. The CDR3 covers 13 residues. The CDR3, as DNA: TGTGCCAGTAGTCTCTCTGACACCGGGGAGCTGTTTTTT. This encodes CASSLSDTGELFF.

The CDR3 protein is CASSVRGHGNTEAFF. CDR3 DNA: TGTGCCAGCAGCGTAAGAGGCCACGGGAACACTGAAGCTTTCTTT. This chain connects TRBV9 to TRBJ1-1; D is unresolved. Germline V lookup: CDR1 SGDLS, CDR2 YYNGEE. Trimming took off 1 base at V and 1 base at J, with 11 bases between the two ends. The CDR3 contains 15 residues.

The rearrangement uses TRBV30 and TRBJ1-6, with D unresolved. Germline CDR1 and CDR2: GTSNPN and SVGIG (reference sequence). V was pared by 0 bases and J by 0 bases, with 12 bases between. The CDR3 runs 17 residues. The CDR3 here is CAWSVGLSDSYNSPLHF. CDR3 in DNA: TGTGCCTGGAGTGTTGGGCTCTCCGACTCCTATAATTCACCCCTCCACTTT.

The V call is TRBV12-3 or TRBV12-4, the J call TRBJ1-5; 9 nucleotides line up with TRBD1. This CDR3 spans 13 amino acids. Trimming removed 3 bases from V and 10 bases from J; junction bases left unmatched: 4. The CDR3 region is CASSLDRGHPQHF. The CDR3 nucleotides read TGTGCCAGCAGTTTGGACAGGGGTCATCCCCAGCATTTT.

The V and J genes are TRBV7-8 and TRBJ2-3, with 15 positions matching TRBD2. The CDR3 sequence is 16 residues long. V dropped 4 bases and J dropped 6; count of bases not matched to a gene: 5. From germline, CDR1 is SGHVS and CDR2 FQNEAQ. The CDR3 loop reads CASSSWTSGGVDTQYF. In DNA, the CDR3 is TGTGCCAGCAGCTCCTGGACTAGCGGGGGGGTGGATACGCAGTATTTT.

The chain joins TRBV29-1 to TRBJ1-1, with 7 bases matching TRBD1. The CDR3 is 10 amino acids. Trimming took 4 bases from V and 8 from J; bases not matched to a gene: 1. CDR1 and CDR2 (germline): SQVTM, ANQGSEA. CDR3 in amino acids: CSVGTGEAFF. Written as DNA, the CDR3 is TGCAGCGTTGGGACAGGAGAAGCTTTCTTT.

The rearrangement uses TRBV13 and TRBJ1-2; 7 bases agree with TRBD1. CDR3 length equals 14 residues. V lost 5 bases, J lost 8 bases, and 11 bases stayed unmatched. Germline V lookup: CDR1 PRHDT, CDR2 FYEKMQ (reference sequence). CDR3 DNA: TGTGCCAGCAGCCCAGGACAGGCTCGGGGAGGCTACACCTTC. This sequence encodes CASSPGQARGGYTF.

The V and J genes are TRBV5-1 and TRBJ2-7, with 7 bases lining up with TRBD1. This CDR3 spans 13 amino acids. Germline CDR1 and CDR2: SGHRS and YFSETQ. The V and J ends lost 4 bases and 6 bases, in that order; junction bases with no gene match: 7. The CDR3 DNA sequence: TGCGCCAGCAGCCTATCGGGGACAGTCGAGCAGTACTTC. Its translation: CASSLSGTVEQYF.

This rearrangement joins TRBV29-1 to TRBJ1-2; D is unresolved. The CDR3 is made up of 14 amino acids. The germline CDR1 and CDR2 sequences are SQVTM and ANQGSEA. V was trimmed by 1 base and J by 4 bases, leaving 13 bases between them. The CDR3 sequence: CSVEVAEPLYGYTF. The CDR3 region has the DNA TGCAGCGTTGAAGTAGCCGAACCCCTCTATGGCTACACCTTC. Using reference TRBV29-1 and TRBJ1-2 for the parts outside the CDR3, the full variable domain is SAVISQKPSRDICQRGTSLTIQCQVDSQVTMMFWYRQQPGQSLTLIATANQGSEATYESGFVIDKFPISRPNLTFSTLTVSNMSPEDSSIYLCSVEVAEPLYGYTFGSGTRLTVV.

The V call is TRBV15, the J call TRBJ1-5; 8 positions agree with TRBD1. CDR1 is LNHNV, CDR2 YYDKDF, per germline (reference sequence). Trimming removed 2 bases from V and 2 bases from J; junction bases left unmatched: 2. This CDR3 comprises 15 residues. CDR3 DNA: TGTGCCACCAGCAGACAGGGGGCTGGCAATCAGCCCCAGCATTTT. It specifies CATSRQGAGNQPQHF.

The chain employs TRBV11-2 and TRBJ2-7, with D perhaps matching TRBD2 (7 bases). Germline V lookup: CDR1 SGHAT, CDR2 FQNNGV. This CDR3 is built from 14 residues. With 3 bases removed from V and 7 bases from J, the gap between germline ends came to 16 bases. DNA for the CDR3: TGTGCCAGCAGCTTGGGGGGGGCCCCTTGGGAGCAGTACGTC. Amino acids: CASSLGGAPWEQYV.

This rearrangement joins TRBV3-1 (or the pseudogene TRBV3-2) to TRBJ1-2; the match to TRBD1 covers 8 bases. With 3 bases clipped from V and 2 bases from J, the junction kept 5 bases outside the gene matches. Germline assignment: CDR1 LGHDT and CDR2 YNNKEL (reference sequence). The CDR3 runs to 15 residues. CDR3 nucleotide sequence: TGTGCCAGCAGCCACAGGGGGCAAAACAACTATGGCTACACCTTC. Translated, it gives CASSHRGQNNYGYTF.

V gene TRBV21-1 combines with J gene TRBJ2-7; whether TRBD1, the table's D call, matches the DNA was not checked. TRBV21-1 is a pseudogene segment. The CDR3 covers 22 residues. CDR3 in amino acids: CASMNHPGQTPPIVGRSYEQYV. The CDR3 region has the DNA TGTGCCAGCATGAACCACCCAGGACAAACACCTCCGATAGTCGGACGGTCCTACGAGCAGTACGTC.

This rearrangement joins TRBV23-1 to TRBJ1-1, with 9 bases identical to TRBD1. TRBV23-1 carries the ORF label, with uncertain function. The CDR3 runs 19 residues. The trim removed 2 bases at V and 1 base at J, leaving 14 bases unmatched. CDR3: CASSQKGPGQGTENTEAFF. The DNA of the CDR3 is TGCGCCAGCAGTCAAAAGGGCCCGGGACAGGGTACGGAGAACACTGAAGCTTTCTTT.

The rearrangement links TRBV9 to TRBJ2-2; 11 bases align to TRBD2. The J segment lost 6 bases and the V segment lost 4 bases, leaving 2 bases of the junction unmatched. The CDR3 is made up of 14 amino acids. CDR1 and CDR2 from the germline V gene are SGDLS and YYNGEE. CDR3 nucleotides: TGTGCCAGCAGCAGACTAGCGGGACCCGGGGAGCTGTTTTTT. Translated: CASSRLAGPGELFF.

V is TRBV18 and J is TRBJ2-2, with 9 positions matching TRBD2. The CDR3 is 18 residues long. Germline CDR1 KGHSH, CDR2 LQKENI. V lost 3 bases to trimming and J lost 0 bases; unmatched junction nucleotides: 8. The CDR3 DNA is TGTGCCAGCTCACCTCTAGGTAGCGGGGGCACGAACACCGGGGAGCTGTTTTTT. It is translated as CASSPLGSGGTNTGELFF.

This chain uses TRBV6-1 with TRBJ2-7; a possible D gene is TRBD2 (5 bases). The CDR3 loop spans 14 amino acids. V was clipped by 2 bases and J by 4 bases, with 12 bases between them. In germline, CDR1 is MNHNS, CDR2 SASEGT. CDR3 nucleotide sequence: TGTGCCAGCAGTGAATCGGGGAAAGGGTACGAGCAGTACGTC. It yields the protein CASSESGKGYEQYV.

This clone was observed a handful of times. This chain joins TRBV19 and TRBJ1-5; 8 bases fit TRBD1. The CDR3 consists of 15 residues. Trimming at V came to 0 bases and at J to 5 bases, leaving 3 bases not matched to a gene. Germline CDR1 reads LNHDA; CDR2 reads SQIVND (reference sequence). In DNA form, the CDR3 reads TGTGCCAGTAGTATAGAAGACAGGGGCTATCAGCCCCAGCATTTT. It specifies CASSIEDRGYQPQHF.

The chain combines TRBV6-5 with TRBJ1-2, with a weak D call TRBD1 (5 bases). The CDR3 totals 13 residues. The V gene lost 6 bases and the J gene lost 3 bases, with 11 bases spanning the gap. Germline V CDR1 and CDR2: MNHEY, SVGAGI. CDR3 sequence: CASRGEGDYGYTF. Written as DNA, the CDR3 is TGTGCCAGCAGGGGGGAGGGTGACTATGGCTACACCTTC.

This chain connects TRBV7-3 to TRBJ2-1; 10 positions match TRBD2. The V gene's germline CDR1 is SGHTA and CDR2 FQGTGA. The CDR3 runs to 15 residues. The V segment lost 3 bases and the J segment 6 bases; nucleotides outside the gene matches: 5. CDR3 in amino acids: CASSFLSGGANEQFF. CDR3 coding DNA: TGTGCCAGCAGCTTCTTAAGCGGGGGGGCCAATGAGCAGTTCTTC.

J is TRBJ2-7 and V is TRBV5-6; TRBD1 matches at 9 bases. Per the germline V gene, CDR1 is SGHDT and CDR2 is YYEEEE. The CDR3 runs to 15 residues. V trimming: 4 bases; J trimming: 6 bases; junction bases outside the gene matches: 11. CDR3 DNA sequence: TGTGCCAGCAGCCCGAGGGACAGGGTGGTGTTCGAGCAGTACTTC. Translated: CASSPRDRVVFEQYF.

The rearrangement links TRBV27 to TRBJ1-1, with D tentatively TRBD1 (6 bases). Germline values: CDR1 MNHEY, CDR2 SMNVEV (reference sequence). This CDR3 is 14 amino acids long. Deletions cut 5 bases from V and 1 base from J, with 11 bases between. DNA of the CDR3: TGTGCCAGCAGTATTCAGGGACAGAACACTGAAGCTTTCTTT. Residues: CASSIQGQNTEAFF.

The genes are TRBV6-2 or TRBV6-3 and TRBJ2-7, with 7 bases matching TRBD1. Germline-derived CDR1 and CDR2 are MNHEY and SVGEGT. V lost 6 bases to trimming and J lost 7 bases; unmatched junction nucleotides: 15. The CDR3 has 15 amino acids. The CDR3 loop reads CASSSTGDPPQEQYF. The CDR3 DNA reads TGTGCCAGCAGCTCAACAGGGGACCCCCCCCAAGAGCAGTACTTC.

This sequence joins TRBV15 and TRBJ1-5, with D tentatively TRBD1 (5 bases). CDR1 LNHNV and CDR2 YYDKDF come from the germline V gene (reference sequence). Deletions cut 8 bases from V and 4 bases from J, with 18 bases between. The CDR3 is 15 amino acids. CDR3 in DNA: TGTGCCACCGCGGGGGGTTGGGAGGTGAATCAGCCCCAGCATTTT. Translating it yields CATAGGWEVNQPQHF. Variable domain in full (rest from reference TRBV15 and TRBJ1-5): DAMVIQNPRYQVTQFGKPVTLSCSQTLNHNVMYWYQQKSSQAPKLLFHYYDKDFNNEADTPDNFQSRRPNTSFCFLDIRSPGLGDTAMYLCATAGGWEVNQPQHFGDGTRLSIL.

This rearrangement joins TRBV3-1 (or the pseudogene TRBV3-2) to TRBJ2-2, with 8 positions matching TRBD2. V dropped 3 bases and J dropped 2; count of bases not matched to a gene: 2. This CDR3 comprises 15 residues. From germline, CDR1 is LGHDT and CDR2 YNNKEL (reference sequence). The CDR3 nucleotides are TGTGCCAGCAGCCAGGGGACTAGAAACACCGGGGAGCTGTTTTTT. Its translation: CASSQGTRNTGELFF.

The chain links TRBV9 to TRBJ2-3; D perhaps matches TRBD1 (6 bases). The CDR3 runs to 14 residues. V lost 3 bases to trimming and J lost 2 bases, with 10 bases between them. Germline assignment: CDR1 SGDLS and CDR2 YYNGEE. CDR3 sequence reads: CASSAYRVTDTQYF. CDR3 sequence (DNA): TGTGCCAGCAGCGCGTACAGGGTCACAGATACGCAGTATTTT.

V usage is TRBV11-3 and J usage is TRBJ2-1, with no clear D. The V gene lost 1 base and the J gene lost 8 bases, with 3 bases spanning the gap. There are 11 residues in the CDR3. In germline, CDR1 is SGHNT, CDR2 YENEEA. CDR3 in DNA: TGTGCCAGCAGCTTAGTCTATGAGCAGTTCTTC. Translated: CASSLVYEQFF.

The sample holds a few counts of this clone. Here the CDR3 DNA reads TGTGCCAGCAGCTACCTGGGGGGGACAGGGAGGACTGAAGCTTTCTTT. Amino acids: CASSYLGGTGRTEAFF. The rearrangement joins TRBV9 to TRBJ1-1, with TRBD1 matching 9 bases. J gave up 5 bases and V 4 bases, and 12 bases lay outside the gene matches. CDR3 length: 16 amino acids. Per the germline V gene, CDR1 is SGDLS and CDR2 is YYNGEE.